This T cell receptor (beta chain) was documented in a study of B cell selection in AIRE deficiency. Per germline, CDR1 KGHSH and CDR2 LQKENI. CDR3 length equals 17 residues. V trimming: 3 bases; J trimming: 3 bases; junction bases outside the gene matches: 10. Findings of the study overall: Healthy Tconv contained around two fifths of shared healthy Treg sequences; only TCRbeta sequenced. Of about 3,900 shared Treg TCRbeta sequences, 31.6% were healthy-donor-only and 9.3% patient-only. Shared Treg sequences were biased toward short CDR3s with few non-templated nucleotide insertions.

Of note for this clone: What it binds is unknown.

Conventional CD4 T cells were sorted as CD4+CD127+ cells. Control samples were from healthy, unrelated donors. The repertoire was sequenced with immunoSEQ multiplex PCR; TCRdb's copy has only in-frame clones and lacks some. The table has approximately 24,000 clones, over 95% seen once. This clonotype was sampled from a human donor in good health. The chain is built from TRBV18 and TRBJ1-2; 10 bases align to TRBD1. The specimen sequenced was CD4+CD127+ conventional T cells sorted from PBMCs. Here the CDR3 reads CASSPGQGVITDYGYTF. CDR3 bases: TGTGCCAGCTCACCTGGACAGGGGGTTATTACAGACTATGGCTACACCTTC. Supplemented by reference TRBV18 and TRBJ1-2, the full variable domain reads NAGVMQNPRHLVRRRGQEARLRCSPMKGHSHVYWYRQLPEEGLKFMVYLQKENIIDESGMPKERFSAEFPKEGPSILRIQQVVRGDSAAYFCASSPGQGVITDYGYTFGSGTRLTVV.